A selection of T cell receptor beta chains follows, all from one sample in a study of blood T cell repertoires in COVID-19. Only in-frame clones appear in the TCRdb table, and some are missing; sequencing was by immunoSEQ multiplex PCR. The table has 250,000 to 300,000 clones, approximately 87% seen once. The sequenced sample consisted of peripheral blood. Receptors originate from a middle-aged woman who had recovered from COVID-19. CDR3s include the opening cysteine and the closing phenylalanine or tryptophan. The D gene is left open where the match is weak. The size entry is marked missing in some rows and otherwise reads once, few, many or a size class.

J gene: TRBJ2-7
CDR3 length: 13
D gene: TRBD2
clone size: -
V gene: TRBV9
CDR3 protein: CASSAGGRSEQYF
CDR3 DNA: TGTGCCAGCAGCGCGGGGGGAAGAAGCGAGCAGTACTTC

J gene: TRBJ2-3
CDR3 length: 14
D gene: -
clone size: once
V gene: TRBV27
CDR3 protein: CASTVGGARDTQYF
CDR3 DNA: TGTGCCAGCACCGTAGGGGGGGCGCGAGATACGCAGTATTTT

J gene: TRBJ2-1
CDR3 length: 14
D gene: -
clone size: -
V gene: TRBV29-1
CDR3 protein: CSAGRVGEYNEQFF
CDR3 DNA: TGCAGCGCCGGCCGGGTGGGAGAGTACAATGAGCAGTTCTTC

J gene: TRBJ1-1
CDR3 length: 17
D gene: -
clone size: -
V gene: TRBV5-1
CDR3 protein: CASSPIPSQGLNTEAFF
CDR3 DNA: TGCGCCAGCAGCCCTATACCTTCCCAGGGACTCAACACTGAAGCTTTCTTT

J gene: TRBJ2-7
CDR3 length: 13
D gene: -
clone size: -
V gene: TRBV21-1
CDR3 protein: CASRTTVPYEQYF
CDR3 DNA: TGTGCCTCCAGGACAACGGTCCCCTACGAGCAGTACTTC

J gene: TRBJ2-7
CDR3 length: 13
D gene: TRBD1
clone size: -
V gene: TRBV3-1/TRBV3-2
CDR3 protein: CASSLRGRHEQYF
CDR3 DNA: TGTGCCAGCAGCCTGAGGGGGCGCCACGAGCAGTACTTC

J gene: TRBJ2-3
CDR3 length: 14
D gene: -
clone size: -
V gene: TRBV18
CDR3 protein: CASSPGGAEDTQYF
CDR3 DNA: TGTGCCAGCTCACCAGGGGGGGCCGAAGATACGCAGTATTTT

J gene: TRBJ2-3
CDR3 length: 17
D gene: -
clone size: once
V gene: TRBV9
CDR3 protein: CASSVAGLASLTDTQYF
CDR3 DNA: TGTGCCAGCAGCGTAGCTGGGCTAGCGTCTTTAACAGATACGCAGTATTTT

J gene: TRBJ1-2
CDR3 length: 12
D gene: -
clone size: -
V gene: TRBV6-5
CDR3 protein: CASSPQGYGYTF
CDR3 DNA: TGTGCCAGCAGTCCGCAGGGTTATGGCTACACCTTC

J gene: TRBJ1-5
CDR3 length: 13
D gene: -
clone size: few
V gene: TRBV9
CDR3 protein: CASSVGTYQPQHF
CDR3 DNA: TGTGCCAGCAGCGTAGGGACTTATCAGCCCCAGCATTTT

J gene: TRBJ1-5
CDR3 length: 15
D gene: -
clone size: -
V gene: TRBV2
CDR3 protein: CATSRGEGGNQPQHF
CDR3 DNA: TGTGCCACCTCCCGGGGGGAAGGGGGCAATCAGCCCCAGCATTTT

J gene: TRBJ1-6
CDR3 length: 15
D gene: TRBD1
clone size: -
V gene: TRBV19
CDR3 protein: CASSILGQGSSPLHF
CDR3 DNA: TGTGCCAGTAGTATCCTAGGACAGGGCAGCTCACCCCTCCACTTT

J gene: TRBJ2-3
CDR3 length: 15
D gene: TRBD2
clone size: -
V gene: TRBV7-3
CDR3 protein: CASSEGTTSTDTQYF
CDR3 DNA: TGTGCCAGCAGTGAGGGGACTACAAGCACAGATACGCAGTATTTT

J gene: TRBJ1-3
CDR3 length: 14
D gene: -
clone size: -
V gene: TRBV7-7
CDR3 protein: CASSPGGTGNTIYF
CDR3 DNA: TGTGCCAGCAGCCCCGGGGGAACTGGAAACACCATATATTTT

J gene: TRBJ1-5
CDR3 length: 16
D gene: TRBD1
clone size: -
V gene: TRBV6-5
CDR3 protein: CASSYRGTGSDQPQHF
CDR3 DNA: TGTGCCAGCAGTTACAGGGGGACAGGCTCCGATCAGCCCCAGCATTTT

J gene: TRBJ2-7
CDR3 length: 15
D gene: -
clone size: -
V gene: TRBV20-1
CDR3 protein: CSASDPRAPGDEQYF
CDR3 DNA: TGCAGTGCTAGTGACCCCCGGGCCCCCGGGGACGAGCAGTACTTC

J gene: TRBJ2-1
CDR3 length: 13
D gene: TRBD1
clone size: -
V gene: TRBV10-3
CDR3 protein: CALSDRVHNEQFF
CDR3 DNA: TGTGCCCTCTCGGACAGGGTACACAATGAGCAGTTCTTC

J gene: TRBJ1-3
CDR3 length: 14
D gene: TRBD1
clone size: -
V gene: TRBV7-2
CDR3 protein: CATRQGSYGNTIYF
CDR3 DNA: TGTGCCACCAGACAGGGAAGTTACGGAAACACCATATATTTT

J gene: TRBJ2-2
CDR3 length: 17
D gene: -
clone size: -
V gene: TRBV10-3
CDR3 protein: CAISEPRGRGDTGELFF
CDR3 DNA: TGTGCCATCAGTGAGCCACGGGGGAGAGGTGACACCGGGGAGCTGTTTTTT

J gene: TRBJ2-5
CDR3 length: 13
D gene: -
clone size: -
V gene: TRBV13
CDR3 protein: CASSRGSSETQYF
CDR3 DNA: TGTGCCAGCAGCCGAGGGAGTTCGGAGACCCAGTACTTC

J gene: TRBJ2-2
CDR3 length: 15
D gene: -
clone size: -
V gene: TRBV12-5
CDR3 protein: CASGFVGGSAGELFF
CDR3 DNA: TGTGCTAGTGGTTTTGTAGGGGGTTCCGCCGGGGAGCTGTTTTTT

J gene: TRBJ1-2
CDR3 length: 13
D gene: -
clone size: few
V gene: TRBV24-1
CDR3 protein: CATSDSLGEGYTF
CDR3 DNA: TGTGCCACCAGTGATTCGCTTGGTGAGGGCTACACCTTC

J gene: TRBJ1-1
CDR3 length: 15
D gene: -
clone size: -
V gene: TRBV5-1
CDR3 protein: CASSSFDPKATEAFF
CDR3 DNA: TGCGCCAGCAGCTCCTTCGACCCAAAAGCGACTGAAGCTTTCTTT

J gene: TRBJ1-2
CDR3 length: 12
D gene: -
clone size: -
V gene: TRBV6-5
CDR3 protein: CASSSDTYGYTF
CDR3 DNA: TGTGCCAGCAGCTCGGACACCTATGGCTACACCTTC

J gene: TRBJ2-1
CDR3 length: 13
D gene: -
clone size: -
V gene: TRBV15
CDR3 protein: CATSREWANEQFF
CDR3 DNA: TGTGCCACCAGCAGAGAGTGGGCGAATGAGCAGTTCTTC

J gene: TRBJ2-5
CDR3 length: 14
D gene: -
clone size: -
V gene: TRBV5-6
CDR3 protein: CASSRQFYQETQYF
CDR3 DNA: TGTGCCTCTTCAAGACAGTTTTACCAAGAGACCCAGTACTTC

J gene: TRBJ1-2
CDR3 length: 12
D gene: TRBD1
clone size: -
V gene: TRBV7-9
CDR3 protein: CASSLGQGEHTF
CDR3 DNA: TGTGCCAGCAGCCTTGGACAGGGTGAGCACACCTTC

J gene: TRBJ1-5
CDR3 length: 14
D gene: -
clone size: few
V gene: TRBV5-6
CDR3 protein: CASSKDMGNQPQHF
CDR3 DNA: TGTGCCAGCAGCAAGGACATGGGCAATCAGCCCCAGCATTTT

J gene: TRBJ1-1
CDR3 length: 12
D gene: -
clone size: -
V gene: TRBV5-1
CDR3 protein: CASSRGNTEAFF
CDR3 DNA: TGCGCCAGCAGCAGGGGAAACACTGAAGCTTTCTTT

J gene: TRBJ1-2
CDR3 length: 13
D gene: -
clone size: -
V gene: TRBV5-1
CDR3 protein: CASSPDINYGYTF
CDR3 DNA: TGCGCCAGCAGCCCGGACATCAACTATGGCTACACCTTC

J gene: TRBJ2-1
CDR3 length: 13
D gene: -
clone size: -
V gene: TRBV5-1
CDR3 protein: CASSLPGGNEQFF
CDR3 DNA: TGCGCCAGCAGCTTGCCAGGGGGGAATGAGCAGTTCTTC

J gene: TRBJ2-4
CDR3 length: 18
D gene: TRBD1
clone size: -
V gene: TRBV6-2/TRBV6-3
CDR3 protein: CASSYRLNRGDAKNIQYF
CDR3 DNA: TGTGCCAGCAGTTACCGCCTAAACAGGGGGGATGCCAAAAACATTCAGTACTTC

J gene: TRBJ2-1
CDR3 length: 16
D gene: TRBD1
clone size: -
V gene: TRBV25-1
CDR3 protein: CASSEFGGTGYNEQFF
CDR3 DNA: TGTGCCAGCAGTGAGTTTGGGGGGACAGGGTACAATGAGCAGTTCTTC

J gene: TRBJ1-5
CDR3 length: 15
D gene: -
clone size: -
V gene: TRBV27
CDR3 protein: CASRGRAFSNQPQHF
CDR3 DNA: TGTGCCAGCAGAGGCAGGGCCTTTAGCAATCAGCCCCAGCATTTT

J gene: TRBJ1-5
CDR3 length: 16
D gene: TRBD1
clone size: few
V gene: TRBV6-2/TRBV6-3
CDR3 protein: CASSYGGTGGGQPQHF
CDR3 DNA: TGTGCCAGCAGTTACGGAGGGACAGGGGGCGGTCAGCCCCAGCATTTT

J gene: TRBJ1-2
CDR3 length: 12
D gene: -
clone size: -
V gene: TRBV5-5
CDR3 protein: CASSPSAESHTF
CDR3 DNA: TGTGCCAGCAGCCCCAGTGCGGAATCCCACACCTTC

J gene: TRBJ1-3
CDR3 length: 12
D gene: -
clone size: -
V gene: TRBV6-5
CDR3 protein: CASSQTGDTIYF
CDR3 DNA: TGTGCCAGCAGTCAGACGGGAGACACCATATATTTT

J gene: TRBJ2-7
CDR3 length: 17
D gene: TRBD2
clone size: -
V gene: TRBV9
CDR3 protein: CASSTNPGLAGDYEQYF
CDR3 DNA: TGTGCCAGCAGCACCAACCCGGGACTAGCGGGGGACTACGAGCAGTACTTC

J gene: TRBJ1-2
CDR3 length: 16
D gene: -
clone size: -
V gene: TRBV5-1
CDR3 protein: CASSLGDVARAPGYTF
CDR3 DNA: TGCGCCAGCAGCTTGGGCGACGTGGCGCGGGCCCCTGGCTACACCTTC

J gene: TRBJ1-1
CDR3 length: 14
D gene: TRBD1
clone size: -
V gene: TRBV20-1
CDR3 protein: CSASRTGLNTEAFF
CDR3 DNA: TGCAGTGCCAGTAGGACAGGCCTGAACACTGAAGCTTTCTTT

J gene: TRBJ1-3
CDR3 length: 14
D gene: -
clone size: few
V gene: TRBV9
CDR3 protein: CASSVGSGGNTIYF
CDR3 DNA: TGTGCCAGCAGCGTCGGTTCGGGTGGAAACACCATATATTTT

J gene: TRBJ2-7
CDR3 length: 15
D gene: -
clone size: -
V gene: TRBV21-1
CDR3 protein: CASSKGNRNPYEQYF
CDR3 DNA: TGTGCCAGCAGCAAAGGCAACAGAAATCCCTACGAGCAGTACTTC

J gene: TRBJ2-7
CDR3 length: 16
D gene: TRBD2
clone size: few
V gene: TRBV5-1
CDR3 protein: CASSPRWEGAYYEQYF
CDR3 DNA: TGCGCCAGCAGCCCTCGATGGGAGGGCGCCTACTACGAGCAGTACTTC

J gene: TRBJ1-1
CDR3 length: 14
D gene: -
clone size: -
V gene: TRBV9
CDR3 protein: CASSVVGASTEAFF
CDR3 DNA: TGTGCCAGCAGCGTAGTGGGAGCTAGCACTGAAGCTTTCTTT

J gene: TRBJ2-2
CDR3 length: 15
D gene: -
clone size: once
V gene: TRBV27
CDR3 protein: CASSLSGEGTGELFF
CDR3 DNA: TGTGCCAGCAGTTTATCCGGGGAAGGCACCGGGGAGCTGTTTTTT

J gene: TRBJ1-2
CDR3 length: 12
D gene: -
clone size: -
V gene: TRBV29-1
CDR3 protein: CSVGQGGYGYTF
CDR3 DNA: TGCAGCGTTGGACAAGGAGGATATGGCTACACCTTC

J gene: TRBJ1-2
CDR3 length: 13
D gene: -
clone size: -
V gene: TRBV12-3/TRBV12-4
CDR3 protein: CASSPRGGDGYTF
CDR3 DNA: TGTGCCAGCAGTCCCCGGGGGGGGGATGGCTACACCTTC

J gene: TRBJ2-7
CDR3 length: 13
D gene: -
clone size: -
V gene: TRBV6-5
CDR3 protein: CASSSQYWSEQYF
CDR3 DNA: TGTGCCAGCAGTTCGCAGTATTGGTCCGAGCAGTACTTC

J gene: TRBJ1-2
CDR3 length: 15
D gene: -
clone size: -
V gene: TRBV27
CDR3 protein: CASSYSPVSRDGYTF
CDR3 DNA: TGTGCCAGCAGTTACTCCCCAGTCTCCCGGGATGGCTACACCTTC

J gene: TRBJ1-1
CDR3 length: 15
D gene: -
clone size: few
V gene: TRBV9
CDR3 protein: CASSVPDPTGIEAFF
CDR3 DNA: TGTGCCAGCAGCGTTCCGGACCCCACGGGGATTGAAGCTTTCTTT

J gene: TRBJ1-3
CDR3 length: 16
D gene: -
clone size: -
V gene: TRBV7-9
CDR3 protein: CASSLGAGSSGNTIYF
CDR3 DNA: TGTGCCAGCAGCTTAGGGGCGGGGAGCTCTGGAAACACCATATATTTT

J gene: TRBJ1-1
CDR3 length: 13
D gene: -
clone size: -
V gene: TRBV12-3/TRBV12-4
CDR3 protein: CASRRGQNTEAFF
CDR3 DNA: TGTGCCAGCAGGCGTGGACAGAACACTGAAGCTTTCTTT

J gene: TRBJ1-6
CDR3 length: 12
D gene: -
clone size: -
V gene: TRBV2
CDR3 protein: CASSDPGSPLHF
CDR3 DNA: TGTGCCAGCAGTGATCCGGGGTCACCCCTCCACTTT

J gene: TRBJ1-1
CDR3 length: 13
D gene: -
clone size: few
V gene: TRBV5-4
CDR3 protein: CASRRGGNTEAFF
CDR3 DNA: TGTGCCAGCAGGCGGGGCGGGAACACTGAAGCTTTCTTT

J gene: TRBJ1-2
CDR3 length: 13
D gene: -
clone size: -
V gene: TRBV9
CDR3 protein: CASSPPGLYGYTF
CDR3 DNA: TGTGCCAGCAGCCCACCGGGACTCTATGGCTACACCTTC

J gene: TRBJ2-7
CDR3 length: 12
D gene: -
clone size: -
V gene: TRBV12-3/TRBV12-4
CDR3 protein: CASSLTEYEQYF
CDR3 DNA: TGTGCCAGCAGTTTGACAGAGTACGAGCAGTACTTC

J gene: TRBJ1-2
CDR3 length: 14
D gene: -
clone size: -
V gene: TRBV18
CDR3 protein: CASSPQGPSYGYTF
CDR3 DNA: TGTGCCAGCTCACCACAGGGGCCAAGCTATGGCTACACCTTC

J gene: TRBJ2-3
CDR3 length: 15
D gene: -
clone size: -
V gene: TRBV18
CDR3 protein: CASSPRAENTDTQYF
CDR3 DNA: TGTGCCAGCTCACCACGAGCGGAAAACACAGATACGCAGTATTTT

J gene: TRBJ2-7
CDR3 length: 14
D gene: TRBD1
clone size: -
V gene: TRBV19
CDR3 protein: CASSITGVSYEQYF
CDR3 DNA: TGTGCCAGTAGTATTACAGGGGTATCCTACGAGCAGTACTTC

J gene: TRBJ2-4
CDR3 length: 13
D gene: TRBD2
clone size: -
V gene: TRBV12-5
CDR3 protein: CASAPSGGDIQYF
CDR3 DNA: TGTGCTAGTGCCCCGTCCGGGGGGGACATTCAGTACTTC